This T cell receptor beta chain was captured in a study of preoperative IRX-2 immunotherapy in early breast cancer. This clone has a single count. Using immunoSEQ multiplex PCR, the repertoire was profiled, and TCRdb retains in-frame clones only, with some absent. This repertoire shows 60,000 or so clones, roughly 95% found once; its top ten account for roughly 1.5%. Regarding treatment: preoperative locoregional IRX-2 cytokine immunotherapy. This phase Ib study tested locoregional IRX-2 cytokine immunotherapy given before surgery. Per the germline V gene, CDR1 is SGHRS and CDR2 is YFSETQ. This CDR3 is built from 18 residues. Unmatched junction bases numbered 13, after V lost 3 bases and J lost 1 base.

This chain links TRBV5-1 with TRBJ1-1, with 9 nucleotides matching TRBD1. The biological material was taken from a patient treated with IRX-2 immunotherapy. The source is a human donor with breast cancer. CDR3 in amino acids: CASSYGQGRRGTNTEAFF. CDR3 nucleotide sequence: TGCGCCAGCAGCTACGGACAGGGGAGAAGGGGGACGAACACTGAAGCTTTCTTT.